This TCR beta chain comes out of a study of regulatory T cells in long-lasting Graves disease. Noted time point: newly diagnosed GD, antithyroid drugs for less than 3 months. Researchers made the TCR library from RNA that was extracted from PBMCs. V dropped 4 bases and J dropped 2 bases, with 12 bases sitting between them. The CDR3 consists of 15 residues. In germline, CDR1 is MNHEY, CDR2 SVGAGI. This clonotype was seen ten or more times. Construction of TCR beta libraries relied on iRepertoire HTBI primers and on Arm-PCR targeting CDR3 regions. Each CDR3 protein is one row after TCRdb ran MiXCR on the multiplex PCR reads. The table shows about 540,000 distinct CDR3 sequences, with approximately 15% occurring only once. The sample was also reused in another study, on T cells in Graves' hyperthyroidism and ophthalmopathy. That study reports: Hyperthyroidism had been newly diagnosed in patients aged 18 to 65, and its duration was under 2 months.

Sequencing was performed on peripheral blood mononuclear cells (PBMCs), taken at new diagnosis, from a patient treated with antithyroid drugs. The chain combines TRBV6-5 with TRBJ1-5, with D uncertain. The receptor's source is a man in his thirties or forties with Graves disease. The CDR3 region is CASSFSGPGNQPQHF. The CDR3 DNA is TGTGCCAGCAGTTTCTCAGGACCCGGCAATCAGCCCCAGCATTTT.